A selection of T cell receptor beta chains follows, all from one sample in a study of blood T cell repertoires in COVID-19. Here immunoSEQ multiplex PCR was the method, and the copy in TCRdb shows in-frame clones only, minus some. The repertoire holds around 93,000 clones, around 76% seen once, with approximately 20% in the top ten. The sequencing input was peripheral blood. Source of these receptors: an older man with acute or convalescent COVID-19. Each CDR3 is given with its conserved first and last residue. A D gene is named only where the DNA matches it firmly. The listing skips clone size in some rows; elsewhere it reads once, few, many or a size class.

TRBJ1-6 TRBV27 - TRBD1 CASSLTGLGGSPLHF TGTGCCAGCAGTCTGACAGGGCTAGGAGGCTCACCCCTCCACTTT
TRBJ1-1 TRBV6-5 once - CASSYRGGTEAFF TGTGCCAGCAGTTATAGGGGCGGCACTGAAGCTTTCTTT
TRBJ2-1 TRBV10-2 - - CASSPTNEQFF TGCGCCAGCAGCCCCACTAATGAGCAGTTCTTC
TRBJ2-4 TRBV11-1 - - CASSVIPGLAKNIQYF TGTGCCAGCAGCGTGATACCAGGGCTAGCCAAAAACATTCAGTACTTC
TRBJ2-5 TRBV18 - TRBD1 CASSPATSGQGRQTQYF TGTGCCAGCTCACCGGCGACCTCGGGACAGGGTAGACAGACCCAGTACTTC
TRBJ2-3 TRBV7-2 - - CASQHDRRADTQYF TGTGCCAGCCAACATGATCGGCGGGCAGATACGCAGTATTTT
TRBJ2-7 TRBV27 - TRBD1 CASSVIQGKEQYF TGTGCCAGCAGTGTGATACAGGGGAAAGAGCAGTACTTC
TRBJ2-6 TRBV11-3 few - CASGPGGLSSGANVLTF TGTGCCAGCGGCCCAGGGGGGCTGAGCTCTGGGGCCAACGTCCTGACTTTC
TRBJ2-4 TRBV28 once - CASSSPDRLAKNIQYF TGTGCCAGCAGCTCCCCGGACAGACTAGCCAAAAACATTCAGTACTTC
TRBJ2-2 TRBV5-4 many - CASSLQLNTGELFF TGTGCCAGCAGCCTTCAGTTGAACACCGGGGAGCTGTTTTTT
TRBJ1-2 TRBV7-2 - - CASSLAWGGIGYTF TGTGCCAGCAGCTTAGCGTGGGGGGGCATCGGCTACACCTTC
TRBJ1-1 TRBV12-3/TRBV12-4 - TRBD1 CASRTGQGFEAFF TGTGCCAGCAGGACGGGACAGGGGTTTGAAGCTTTCTTT
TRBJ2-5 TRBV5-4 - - CASSSSKRQETQYF TGTGCCAGCAGCTCCTCGAAGAGGCAAGAGACCCAGTACTTC
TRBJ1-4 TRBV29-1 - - CSVRWTENEKLFF TGCAGCGTACGTTGGACAGAAAATGAAAAACTGTTTTTT
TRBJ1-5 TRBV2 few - CASRTGQISNQPQHF TGTGCCAGCAGGACGGGACAAATTAGCAATCAGCCCCAGCATTTT
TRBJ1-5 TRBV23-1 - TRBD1 CASSPRDREGNQPQHF TGCGCCAGCAGTCCCAGGGACAGGGAGGGCAATCAGCCCCAGCATTTT
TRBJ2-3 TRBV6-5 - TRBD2 CASSYLSGRAGDTQYF TGTGCCAGCAGTTACCTTAGCGGGAGGGCCGGGGATACGCAGTATTTT
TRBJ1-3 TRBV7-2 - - CASSLPGNTIYF TGTGCCAGCAGCTTACCGGGAAACACCATATATTTT
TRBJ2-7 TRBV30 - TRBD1 CAWRGTGLWEQYF TGTGCCTGGCGAGGGACAGGGCTCTGGGAGCAGTACTTC
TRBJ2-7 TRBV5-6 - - CASSLTTGTNFRYEQYF TGTGCCAGCAGCTTAACCACAGGTACAAATTTCCGCTACGAGCAGTACTTC
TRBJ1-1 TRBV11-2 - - CASSPDRRTEAFF TGTGCCAGCAGCCCAGACAGGAGAACTGAAGCTTTCTTT
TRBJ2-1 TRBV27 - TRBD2 CASSLSGTSGRALYNEQFF TGTGCCAGCAGTTTGTCCGGGACTAGCGGGAGGGCCCTCTACAATGAGCAGTTCTTC
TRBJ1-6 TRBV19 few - CASRLNTGIDSPLHF TGTGCCAGTCGACTTAATACAGGGATAGATTCACCCCTCCACTTT
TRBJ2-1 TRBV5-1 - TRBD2 CASSLRLAGRSSYNEQFF TGCGCCAGCAGCTTAAGACTAGCGGGCAGGAGCTCCTACAATGAGCAGTTCTTC
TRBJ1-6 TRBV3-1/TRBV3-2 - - CASSQDFRGAGGRSPLHF TGTGCCAGCAGCCAAGATTTTCGGGGAGCGGGCGGACGTTCACCCCTCCACTTT
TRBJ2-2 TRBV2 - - CASTKSGNTGELFF TGTGCCAGCACGAAGAGCGGAAACACCGGGGAGCTGTTTTTT
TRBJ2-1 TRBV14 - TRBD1 CASSHRDSSYNEQFF TGTGCCAGCAGCCACCGGGACAGCTCCTACAATGAGCAGTTCTTC
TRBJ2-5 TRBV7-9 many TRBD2 CASSLGTSSETQYF TGTGCCAGCAGCCTAGGGACTAGCTCTGAGACCCAGTACTTC
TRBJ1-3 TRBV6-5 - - CASSYGQYSGNTIYF TGTGCCAGCAGTTACGGGCAGTATTCTGGAAACACCATATATTTT
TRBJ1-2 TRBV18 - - CASSPIRQDTRNTNYGYTF TGTGCCAGCTCACCGATTAGACAGGATACCAGAAACACTAACTATGGCTACACCTTC
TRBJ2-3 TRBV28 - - CASSYPGSTDTQYF TGTGCCAGCAGTTACCCGGGAAGCACAGATACGCAGTATTTT
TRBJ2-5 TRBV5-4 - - CASSSEQGRETQYF TGTGCCAGCAGCTCCGAACAGGGAAGGGAGACCCAGTACTTC
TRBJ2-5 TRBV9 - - CASSGPRDLGTQYF TGTGCCAGCAGCGGGCCCCGGGACTTAGGAACCCAGTACTTC
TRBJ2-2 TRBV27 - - CASRARGNGELFF TGTGCCAGCAGGGCTAGGGGTAACGGGGAGCTGTTTTTT
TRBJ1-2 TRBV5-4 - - CASSSVDAGGIYGYTF TGTGCCAGCAGCTCGGTCGACGCGGGGGGCATTTATGGCTACACCTTC
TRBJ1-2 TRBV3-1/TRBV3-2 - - CASSQDLTHTF TGTGCCAGCAGCCAAGATCTGACACACACCTTC
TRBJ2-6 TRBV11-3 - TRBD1 CASSMTGSGANVLTF TGTGCCAGCAGCATGACAGGGTCCGGGGCCAACGTCCTGACTTTC
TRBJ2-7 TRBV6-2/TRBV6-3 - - CASSPPQGPSLYEQYF TGTGCCAGCAGTCCCCCCCAGGGCCCCTCCCTCTACGAGCAGTACTTC
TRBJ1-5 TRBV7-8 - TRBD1 CASSSRGINQPQHF TGTGCCAGCAGCTCCAGGGGGATCAATCAGCCCCAGCATTTT
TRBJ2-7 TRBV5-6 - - CASSLAYEQYF TGTGCCAGCAGCCTTGCCTACGAGCAGTACTTC
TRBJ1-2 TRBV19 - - CASSIQGKGYGYTF TGTGCCAGTAGTATACAGGGCAAGGGATATGGCTACACCTTC
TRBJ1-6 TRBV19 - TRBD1 CASSKGTVISSPLHF TGTGCCAGTAGTAAGGGGACAGTAATAAGTTCACCCCTCCACTTT
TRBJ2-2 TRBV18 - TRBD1 CASSDRTLGANTGELFF TGTGCCAGCTCGGACAGGACTCTGGGGGCCAACACCGGGGAGCTGTTTTTT
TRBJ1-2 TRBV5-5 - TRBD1 CASSSGTGSYGYTF TGTGCCAGCAGCTCCGGGACAGGGTCTTATGGCTACACCTTC
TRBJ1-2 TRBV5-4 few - CASSPETATNYGYTF TGTGCCAGCAGCCCAGAGACAGCCACTAACTATGGCTACACCTTC
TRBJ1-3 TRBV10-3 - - CAIRDEGTGNTIYF TGTGCCATCAGGGACGAGGGTACTGGAAACACCATATATTTT
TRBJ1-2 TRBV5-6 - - CASSLNPDYGYTF TGTGCCAGCAGCTTGAATCCGGACTATGGCTACACCTTC
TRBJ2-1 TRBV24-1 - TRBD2 CATSDIAGGSSYNEQFF TGTGCCACCAGTGACATAGCGGGGGGGAGCTCCTACAATGAGCAGTTCTTC